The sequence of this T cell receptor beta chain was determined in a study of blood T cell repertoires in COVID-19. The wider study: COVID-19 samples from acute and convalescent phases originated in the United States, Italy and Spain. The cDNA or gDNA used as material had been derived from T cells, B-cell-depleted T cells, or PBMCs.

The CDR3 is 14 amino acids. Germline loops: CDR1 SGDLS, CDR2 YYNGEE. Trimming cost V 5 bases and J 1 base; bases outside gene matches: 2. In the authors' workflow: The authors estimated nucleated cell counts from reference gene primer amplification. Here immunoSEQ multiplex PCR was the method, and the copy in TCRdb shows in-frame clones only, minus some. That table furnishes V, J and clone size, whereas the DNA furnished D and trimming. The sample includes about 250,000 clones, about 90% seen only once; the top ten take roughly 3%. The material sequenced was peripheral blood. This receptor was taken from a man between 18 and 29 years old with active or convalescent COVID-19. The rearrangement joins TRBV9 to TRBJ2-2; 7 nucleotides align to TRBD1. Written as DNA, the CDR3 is TGTGCCAGCAGGAGGACAGGGAACACCGGGGAGCTGTTTTTT. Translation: CASRRTGNTGELFF.